The 6 T cell receptor beta chains in this list originate from one sample, sequenced in a study of blood T cell repertoires in COVID-19. Profiling relied on immunoSEQ multiplex PCR, and the TCRdb table lists in-frame clones only, not all of them. The repertoire holds hundreds of thousands of clones, with over 75% as singletons. Specimen: peripheral blood. The receptor set was obtained from a man aged 45-60 years with COVID-19, enrolled during active disease.

The chain carries TRBV18 and TRBJ2-5, with 12 bases fitting TRBD1. The CDR3 runs 15 residues. V lost 3 bases and J lost 8; bases outside the gene matches: 7. Per germline, CDR1 KGHSH and CDR2 LQKENI. CDR3 DNA: TGTGCCAGCTCACCCACCGGGACAGGGGGCTTCACCCAGTACTTC. Its translation: CASSPTGTGGFTQYF.

CDR3 residues: CATSPGGAGTDTQYF. The CDR3 DNA sequence: TGTGCCACCAGCCCAGGGGGTGCGGGCACAGATACGCAGTATTTT. This chain joins TRBV24-1 and TRBJ2-3; 7 nucleotides line up with TRBD1. V trimming: 7 bases; J trimming: 1 base; junction bases outside the gene matches: 7. Per the germline V gene, CDR1 is KGHDR and CDR2 is SFDVKD. The CDR3 loop spans 15 amino acids.

The chain employs TRBV5-4 and TRBJ2-2; 7 bases are shared with TRBD2. With V trimmed by 4 bases and J by 1 base, 10 bases remained unmatched. CDR3 length: 17 residues. Germline lookup yields CDR1 SGHNT and CDR2 YYREEE (reference sequence). The CDR3 region is CASSGRGVSMNTGELFF. In DNA form, the CDR3 reads TGTGCCAGCAGCGGGAGGGGCGTCAGTATGAACACCGGGGAGCTGTTTTTT.

The chain employs TRBV6-6 and TRBJ1-3; the D is unclear. The CDR3 has 14 residues. Germline values: CDR1 MNHNY, CDR2 SVGAGI (reference sequence). Trimming took 0 bases from V and 3 from J, leaving 6 bases between them. The CDR3 DNA reads TGTGCCAGCAGTTACTCAACAAATGGAAACACCATATATTTT. Its protein product is CASSYSTNGNTIYF.

This chain links TRBV7-3 with TRBJ2-7; 9 nucleotides agree with TRBD1. Germline CDR1 reads SGHTA; CDR2 reads FQGTGA. The CDR3 contains 14 residues. Unmatched junction bases numbered 1, after V lost 1 base and J lost 3 bases. CDR3: CASSLMGQGYEQYF. In nucleotides, the CDR3 is TGTGCCAGCAGCTTAATGGGACAGGGCTACGAGCAGTACTTC.

CDR3 sequence (DNA): TGTGCCAGCAGTCTTCGTCCGGGACAGGGTATAAGGAAGGTGTACTTC. Translating gives CASSLRPGQGIRKVYF. The chain recombines TRBV6-2 or TRBV6-3 with TRBJ2-7; 9 positions agree with TRBD1. CDR3 size: 16 residues. The V segment lost 5 bases and the J segment 12 bases; nucleotides outside the gene matches: 20. Germline lookup yields CDR1 MNHEY and CDR2 SVGEGT.